Following are 15 T cell receptor beta chains from one sample sequenced in a study of blood T cell repertoires in COVID-19. Clones were sequenced by immunoSEQ multiplex PCR, and TCRdb holds only the in-frame ones, with some missing. Of 380,000 or so clones listed, about 89% were seen once; the top ten hold 1% to 1.5%. The material sequenced was PBMCs or T cells enriched from blood (not recorded which). Source of these receptors: a man aged 25 to 40 who had recovered from COVID-19.

The J gene is TRBJ2-3, the V gene TRBV5-6; D gene uncertain. The CDR3 has 12 amino acids. CDR1 SGHDT and CDR2 YYEEEE come from the germline V gene. Trimming left V 5 bases short and J 2 bases short, with 6 bases between. The CDR3 region is CASRLNTDTQYF. The CDR3, as DNA: TGTGCCAGCAGATTAAACACAGATACGCAGTATTTT.

This chain links TRBV4-3 with TRBJ2-3; 8 positions match TRBD2. Unmatched junction bases numbered 13, after V lost 5 bases and J lost 6 bases. The CDR3 sequence is 16 residues long. The germline CDR1 and CDR2 sequences are LGHNA and YSLEER. CDR3 coding DNA: TGCGCCAGCAGCGCACGCTTAGCGGGGCCAACCGATACGCAGTATTTT. This sequence encodes CASSARLAGPTDTQYF.

V is TRBV19 and J is TRBJ1-3, with D hard to call. Deletions cut 5 bases from V and 0 bases from J, with 8 bases between. Looked up from germline, CDR1 is LNHDA and CDR2 is SQIVND (reference sequence). The CDR3 has 14 amino acids. In DNA, the CDR3 is TGTGCCAGTAGTTATTTGAGCTCTGGAAACACCATATATTTT. Amino acids: CASSYLSSGNTIYF.

The CDR3 reads CARKTGHGYTF. The CDR3 DNA sequence: TGTGCCAGAAAGACAGGGCATGGCTACACCTTC. The V call is TRBV19, the J call TRBJ1-2; 7 bases line up with TRBD1. This CDR3 region has 11 residues. CDR1 and CDR2 from the germline V gene are LNHDA and SQIVND (reference sequence). With V trimmed by 9 bases and J by 6 bases, 4 bases remained unmatched.

For the CDR3, the DNA is TGTGCCAGCAGCATTTTGCGGCAGCCCCAGCATTTT. Protein: CASSILRQPQHF. The gene calls are TRBV5-4 and TRBJ1-5, with D uncertain. Between the trimmed V and J ends, which lost 4 bases and 7 bases, there was a span of 9 bases. The CDR3 sequence is 12 residues long. The germline gives CDR1 SGHNT, CDR2 YYREEE (reference sequence).

The V gene is TRBV9, the J gene TRBJ1-6; D is uncertain. The ends were cut back, 7 bases at V and 7 bases at J, with 12 bases in the middle. The CDR3 is 13 amino acids. Germline CDR1 and CDR2: SGDLS and YYNGEE. For the CDR3, the DNA is TGTGCCAGCGGGAGTGGAAACAATTCACCCCTCCACTTT. As protein: CASGSGNNSPLHF.

The chain has TRBV10-1 and TRBJ1-2; 7 bases are shared with TRBD1. Losses at the gene ends were 5 bases for V and 4 bases for J; bases not matched to a gene: 4. The CDR3 consists of 13 residues. Germline V gene data show CDR1 as WNHNN and CDR2 as SYGVQD (reference sequence). This chain's CDR3 is CASSSQGSYGYTF. The CDR3 DNA reads TGCGCCAGCAGTTCACAGGGGAGCTATGGCTACACCTTC.

The chain is built from TRBV10-1 and TRBJ1-2, with a tentative D call TRBD1 (5 bases). The CDR3 loop spans 13 amino acids. The germline gives CDR1 WNHNN, CDR2 SYGVQD (reference sequence). Trimming removed 3 bases at V and 4 bases at J, with 9 bases between. CDR3 DNA: TGCGCCAGCAGTGATTCTAGGGGCTATGGCTACACCTTC. Its translation is CASSDSRGYGYTF.

This chain links TRBV5-6 with TRBJ2-5, with TRBD2 matching 8 bases. The CDR3 has 18 amino acids. Germline CDR1 reads SGHDT; CDR2 reads YYEEEE. J was trimmed by 4 bases and V by 1 base; bases with no gene match: 15. CDR3 protein: CASSLSAGGIGYRETQYF. The CDR3 bases are TGTGCCAGCAGCTTGTCTGCGGGGGGTATTGGGTATAGAGAGACCCAGTACTTC.

The chain employs TRBV7-2 and TRBJ2-3; maybe TRBD1 (6 bases). CDR3 length: 15 amino acids. Germline loops: CDR1 SGHTA, CDR2 FQGNSA. V was trimmed by 4 bases and J by 1 base, leaving 12 bases between them. CDR3 sequence reads: CASSSEGVGTDTQYF. The CDR3 DNA follows: TGTGCCAGCAGCTCAGAGGGGGTGGGCACAGATACGCAGTATTTT.

The genes are TRBV2 and TRBJ1-5, with a possible D match to TRBD1 (6 bases). Germline V gene lookup returns CDR1 SNHLY and CDR2 FYNNEI. This CDR3 is built from 13 residues. V gave up 6 bases and J gave up 3 bases, with 9 bases separating them. The CDR3 region has the DNA TGTGCCAGCAGAGGACAGCACAATCAGCCCCAGCATTTT. Encoded protein: CASRGQHNQPQHF.

V and J are TRBV3-1 (or the pseudogene TRBV3-2) and TRBJ1-2; unclear D gene. V was shortened by 0 bases and J by 1 base, with 9 bases between the two germline ends. Germline CDR1 reads LGHDT; CDR2 reads YNNKEL (reference sequence). CDR3 size: 15 residues. The CDR3 loop reads CASSQDGSRNYGYTF. CDR3 nucleotide sequence: TGTGCCAGCAGCCAAGACGGGTCCCGTAACTATGGCTACACCTTC.

The chain employs TRBV6-5 and TRBJ1-6; 11 positions agree with TRBD1. This CDR3 is 16 amino acids long. The V gene end was trimmed by 3 bases and the J gene end by 11 bases; junction bases not matched to a gene: 9. Germline CDR1 MNHEY, CDR2 SVGAGI. CDR3 loop: CASSYTGQGVFPPLHF. The CDR3 DNA is TGTGCCAGCAGTTATACGGGACAGGGGGTTTTTCCACCCCTCCACTTT.

The J gene is TRBJ2-7, the V gene TRBV7-9, with 10 positions matching TRBD2. Germline V lookup: CDR1 SEHNR, CDR2 FQNEAQ (reference sequence). The CDR3 is made up of 17 amino acids. With 1 base clipped from V and 0 bases from J, the junction kept 6 bases outside the gene matches. CDR3 nucleotides: TGTGCCAGCAGCTTAGTGCTAGCGGGGGAGTACTCCTACGAGCAGTACTTC. Translated, it gives CASSLVLAGEYSYEQYF.

This chain connects TRBV19 to TRBJ2-1, with TRBD2 matching over 9 bases. This CDR3 spans 15 amino acids. The trim removed 3 bases at V and 5 bases at J, leaving 5 bases unmatched. Per the germline V gene, CDR1 is LNHDA and CDR2 is SQIVND (reference sequence). CDR3 loop: CASSMISGGNNEQFF. Here the CDR3 DNA reads TGTGCCAGTAGTATGATAAGCGGGGGGAACAATGAGCAGTTCTTC.